These T cell receptor beta chains were read from a single sample in a study of OX40 agonist ivuxolimab in advanced cancers. Clones were sequenced by immunoSEQ multiplex PCR, and TCRdb holds only the in-frame ones, with some missing. Here the sample spans 20,000 to 25,000 clones, 85% to 90% being singletons. This sample comprised CD4+ or CD8+ T cells sorted from blood, obtained in a trial of the OX40 agonist ivuxolimab. The receptors originated from an adult with an advanced solid tumor such as melanoma, head and neck, liver or kidney cancer. CDR3s include the opening cysteine and the closing phenylalanine or tryptophan. Each record gives: J gene, D gene, V gene, clone size, CDR3 DNA, CDR3 protein. A D gene is named only where the DNA matches it firmly. Where a row states a size, it is once, few, many or the class of an expanded clone; other rows omit it.

J: TRBJ2-3
D: TRBD2
V: TRBV9
size: -
DNA: TGTGCCAGCAGCATCAGCGGGAGGGCCGTCACAGATACGCAGTATTTT
CDR3: CASSISGRAVTDTQYF

J: TRBJ2-3
D: TRBD2
V: TRBV9
size: -
DNA: TGTGCCAGCAGCCAAAACGGACTAGCGGCAGATACGCAGTATTTT
CDR3: CASSQNGLAADTQYF

J: TRBJ2-2
D: TRBD2
V: TRBV9
size: -
DNA: TGTGCCAGCAGCGTAGGACTAGCGGGAGGTCACACCGGGGAGCTGTTTTTT
CDR3: CASSVGLAGGHTGELFF

J: TRBJ1-1
D: TRBD1
V: TRBV10-3
size: -
DNA: TGTGCCATCAGTGAGCTAGGGGGCATGCGGAACACTGAAGCTTTCTTT
CDR3: CAISELGGMRNTEAFF

J: TRBJ2-1
D: TRBD2
V: TRBV9
size: -
DNA: TGTGCCAGCGCTAAACTAGCGGGAGGGCTCAATGAGCAGTTCTTC
CDR3: CASAKLAGGLNEQFF

J: TRBJ2-2
D: -
V: TRBV28
size: medium-sized
DNA: TGTGCCAGCAGCCCCACCGGGTCCTGGAACACCGGGGAGCTGTTTTTT
CDR3: CASSPTGSWNTGELFF

J: TRBJ2-2
D: -
V: TRBV19
size: -
DNA: TGTGCCAGTAGTATTCCGGGACTCCACACCGGGGAGCTGTTTTTT
CDR3: CASSIPGLHTGELFF

J: TRBJ1-4
D: -
V: TRBV21-1
size: -
DNA: TGTGCCAGCAGCAAAGTCGAGGGCAGGGAAGGTGAAAAACTGTTTTTT
CDR3: CASSKVEGREGEKLFF

J: TRBJ2-7
D: TRBD1
V: TRBV5-1
size: -
DNA: TGCGCCAGCAGCTGGGACAGAGGAAATTACGAGCAGTACTTC
CDR3: CASSWDRGNYEQYF

J: TRBJ1-2
D: -
V: TRBV30
size: once
DNA: TGTGCCTGGAGTGTACAGGGTGTTTTCTATGGCTACACCTTC
CDR3: CAWSVQGVFYGYTF

J: TRBJ2-7
D: TRBD1
V: TRBV7-9
size: -
DNA: TGTGCCAGCAGCCCTGACAGGGGGCGGGTGTGGTACTTC
CDR3: CASSPDRGRVWYF

J: TRBJ1-1
D: -
V: TRBV7-9
size: -
DNA: TGTGCCAGCAGCTCCCCCACTACAGGACGGACTGAAGCTTTCTTT
CDR3: CASSSPTTGRTEAFF

J: TRBJ2-7
D: TRBD1
V: TRBV7-9
size: -
DNA: TGTGCCAGCAGCGGTGGCCGGGACAGGGCCGACGAGCAGTACTTC
CDR3: CASSGGRDRADEQYF

J: TRBJ2-3
D: -
V: TRBV9
size: -
DNA: TGTGCCAGCAGCGTAGGAGCGGATACGCAGTATTTT
CDR3: CASSVGADTQYF

J: TRBJ2-7
D: TRBD1
V: TRBV6-5
size: -
DNA: TGTGCCAGCAGCCGAGGGACAGCGTACGAGCAGTACTTC
CDR3: CASSRGTAYEQYF

J: TRBJ2-7
D: TRBD1
V: TRBV9
size: -
DNA: TGTGCCAGCAGCGCCAGTCCCGGGACAGGGTTCGGGTCCGAGCAGTACTTC
CDR3: CASSASPGTGFGSEQYF

J: TRBJ2-7
D: -
V: TRBV27
size: -
DNA: TGTGCCAGCAGTTTTACCCGTTCATCGGCGGAAACTGGGGAGCAGTACTTC
CDR3: CASSFTRSSAETGEQYF

J: TRBJ1-2
D: -
V: TRBV28
size: -
DNA: TGTGCCAGCAGTCCCGAACTCTCAGGGGCCCTGGGCGGCTACACCTTC
CDR3: CASSPELSGALGGYTF

J: TRBJ1-2
D: -
V: TRBV21-1
size: -
DNA: TGTGCCAGCAACGGCACCAGTCCTAACTATGGCTACACCTTC
CDR3: CASNGTSPNYGYTF

J: TRBJ2-7
D: -
V: TRBV6-5
size: -
DNA: TGTGCCAGCAGCCGCCCGGGGATCTACGAGCAGTACTTC
CDR3: CASSRPGIYEQYF

J: TRBJ2-7
D: -
V: TRBV11-2
size: -
DNA: TGTGCCAGCAGGCTTGGTCAGGGGGGCTACGAGCAGTACTTC
CDR3: CASRLGQGGYEQYF

J: TRBJ2-1
D: TRBD2
V: TRBV7-9
size: -
DNA: TGTGCCAGCAGCTTGGGGACTAGCAGGCCCGCCACGGATGAGCAGTTCTTC
CDR3: CASSLGTSRPATDEQFF

J: TRBJ1-4
D: TRBD1
V: TRBV19
size: -
DNA: TGTGCCAGTAGTAGGGAGACAGGGGCCTCTCTTTTTTTTAATGAAAAACTGTTTTTT
CDR3: CASSRETGASLFFNEKLFF

J: TRBJ2-1
D: -
V: TRBV7-6
size: -
DNA: TGTGCCAGCAGCTTTCTCAGTAGTGAGCAGTTCTTC
CDR3: CASSFLSSEQFF

J: TRBJ2-5
D: -
V: TRBV7-9
size: -
DNA: TGTGCCAGCAGCTTTGAGGGGTCCGGGGAGACCCAGTACTTC
CDR3: CASSFEGSGETQYF

J: TRBJ1-2
D: -
V: TRBV7-9
size: -
DNA: TGTGCCAGCAGCCGCGGGACGGCCTATGGCTACACCTTC
CDR3: CASSRGTAYGYTF

J: TRBJ2-7
D: -
V: TRBV6-5
size: -
DNA: TGTGCCAGCAGTCGAACTTCGCGGGAGCAGTACTTC
CDR3: CASSRTSREQYF